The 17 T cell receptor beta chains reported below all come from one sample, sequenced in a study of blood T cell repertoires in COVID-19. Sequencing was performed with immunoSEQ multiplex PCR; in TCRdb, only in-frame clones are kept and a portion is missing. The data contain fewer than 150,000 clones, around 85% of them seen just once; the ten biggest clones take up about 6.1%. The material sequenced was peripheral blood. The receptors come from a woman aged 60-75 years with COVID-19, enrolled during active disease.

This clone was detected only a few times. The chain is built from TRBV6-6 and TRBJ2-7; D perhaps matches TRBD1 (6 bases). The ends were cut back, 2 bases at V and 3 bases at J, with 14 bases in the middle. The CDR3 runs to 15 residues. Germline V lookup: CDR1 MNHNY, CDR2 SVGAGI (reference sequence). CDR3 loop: CASSYHWDTIYEQYF. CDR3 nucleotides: TGTGCCAGCAGTTACCATTGGGACACCATCTACGAGCAGTACTTC.

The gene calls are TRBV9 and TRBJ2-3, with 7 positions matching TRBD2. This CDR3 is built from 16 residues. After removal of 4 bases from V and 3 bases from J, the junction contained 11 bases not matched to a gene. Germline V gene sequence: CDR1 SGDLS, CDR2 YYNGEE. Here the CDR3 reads CASSSLPGLGTDTQYF. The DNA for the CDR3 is TGTGCCAGCAGCTCCCTCCCAGGACTAGGGACAGATACGCAGTATTTT.

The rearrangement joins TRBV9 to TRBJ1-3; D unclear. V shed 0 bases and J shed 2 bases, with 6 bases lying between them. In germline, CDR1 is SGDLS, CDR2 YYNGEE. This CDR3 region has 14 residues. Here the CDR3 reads CASSVGGPGNTIYF. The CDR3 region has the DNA TGTGCCAGCAGCGTAGGAGGGCCTGGAAACACCATATATTTT.

Here the CDR3 DNA reads TGTGCCAGCATCCAAGCCAGGGGAAATCCTGGCTACACCTTC. Translated, it gives CASIQARGNPGYTF. The chain combines TRBV2 with TRBJ1-2; D is possibly TRBD1 (6 bases). The CDR3 runs to 14 residues. V lost 7 bases and J 7 bases, leaving 19 bases between the germline ends. The germline V gene has CDR1 SNHLY and CDR2 FYNNEI.

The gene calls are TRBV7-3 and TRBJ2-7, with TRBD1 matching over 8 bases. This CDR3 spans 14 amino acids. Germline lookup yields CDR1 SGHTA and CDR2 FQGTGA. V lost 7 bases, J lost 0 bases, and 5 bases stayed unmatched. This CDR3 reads CASKGTGDSYEQYF. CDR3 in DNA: TGTGCCAGCAAAGGGACAGGCGACTCCTACGAGCAGTACTTC.

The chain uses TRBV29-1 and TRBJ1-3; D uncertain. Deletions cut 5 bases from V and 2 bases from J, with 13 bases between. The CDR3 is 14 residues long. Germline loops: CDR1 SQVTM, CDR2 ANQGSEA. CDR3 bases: TGCAGCGTTTCGGTCGTCCAACCTGGAAACACCATATATTTT. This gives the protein CSVSVVQPGNTIYF.

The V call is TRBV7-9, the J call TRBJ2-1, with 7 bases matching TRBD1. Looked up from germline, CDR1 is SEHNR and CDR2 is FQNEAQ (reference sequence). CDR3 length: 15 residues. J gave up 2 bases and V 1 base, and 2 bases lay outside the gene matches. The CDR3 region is CASSLGGTAYNEQFF. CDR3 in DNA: TGTGCCAGCAGCTTAGGGGGGACAGCCTACAATGAGCAGTTCTTC.

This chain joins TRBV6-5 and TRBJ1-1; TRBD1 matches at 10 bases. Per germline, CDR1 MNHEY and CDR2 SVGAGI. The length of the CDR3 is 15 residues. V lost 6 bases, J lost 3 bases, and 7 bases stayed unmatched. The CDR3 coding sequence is TGTGCCAGCAGGAGGGGAGGGACAGGGGACACTGAAGCTTTCTTT. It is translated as CASRRGGTGDTEAFF.

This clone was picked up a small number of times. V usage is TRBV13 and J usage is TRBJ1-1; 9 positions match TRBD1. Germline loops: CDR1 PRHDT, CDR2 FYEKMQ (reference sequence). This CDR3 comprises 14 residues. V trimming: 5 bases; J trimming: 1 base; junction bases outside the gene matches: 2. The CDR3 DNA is TGTGCCAGCAGCGGGGACAGGGCGAACACTGAAGCTTTCTTT. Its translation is CASSGDRANTEAFF.

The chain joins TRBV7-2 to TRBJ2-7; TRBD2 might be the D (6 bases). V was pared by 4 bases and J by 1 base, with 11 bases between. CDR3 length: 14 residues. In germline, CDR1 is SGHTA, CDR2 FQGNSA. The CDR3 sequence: CASSSDYRSYEQYF. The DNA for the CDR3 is TGTGCCAGCAGCTCGGACTACCGGTCCTACGAGCAGTACTTC.

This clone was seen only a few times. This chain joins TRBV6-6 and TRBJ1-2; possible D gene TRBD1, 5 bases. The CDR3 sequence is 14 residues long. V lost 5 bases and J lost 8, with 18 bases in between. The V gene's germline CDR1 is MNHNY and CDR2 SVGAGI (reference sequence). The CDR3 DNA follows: TGTGCCAGCAGTGGACATTGGGGTATGGGGGGCTACACCTTC. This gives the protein CASSGHWGMGGYTF.

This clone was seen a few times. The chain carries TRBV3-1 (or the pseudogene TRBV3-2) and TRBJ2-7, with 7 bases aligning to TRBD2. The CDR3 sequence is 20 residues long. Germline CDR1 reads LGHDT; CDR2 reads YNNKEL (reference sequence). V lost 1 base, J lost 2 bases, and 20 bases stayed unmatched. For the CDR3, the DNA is TGTGCCAGCAGCCAAGCCTCAATATATATAAGGGGCGGGGGACCCTACGAGCAGTACTTC. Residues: CASSQASIYIRGGGPYEQYF.

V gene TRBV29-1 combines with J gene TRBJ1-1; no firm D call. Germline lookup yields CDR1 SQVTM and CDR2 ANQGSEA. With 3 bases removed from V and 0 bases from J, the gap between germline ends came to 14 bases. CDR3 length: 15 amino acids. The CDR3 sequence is CSVDGVTDMNTEAFF. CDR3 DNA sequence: TGCAGCGTTGACGGGGTAACAGACATGAACACTGAAGCTTTCTTT.

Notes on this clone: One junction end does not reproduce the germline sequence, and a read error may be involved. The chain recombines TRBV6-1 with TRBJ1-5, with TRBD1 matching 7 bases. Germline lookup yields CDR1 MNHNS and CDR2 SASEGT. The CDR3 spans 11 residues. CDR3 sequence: CASSDGTVFGF. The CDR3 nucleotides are TGTGCCAGCAGTGATGGGACAGTATTTGGCTTT.

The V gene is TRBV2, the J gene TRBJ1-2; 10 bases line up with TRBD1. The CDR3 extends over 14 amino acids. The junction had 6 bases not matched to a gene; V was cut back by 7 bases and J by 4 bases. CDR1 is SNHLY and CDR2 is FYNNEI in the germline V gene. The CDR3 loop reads CASIWTGGTYGYTF. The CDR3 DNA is TGTGCCAGCATCTGGACAGGGGGTACCTATGGCTACACCTTC.

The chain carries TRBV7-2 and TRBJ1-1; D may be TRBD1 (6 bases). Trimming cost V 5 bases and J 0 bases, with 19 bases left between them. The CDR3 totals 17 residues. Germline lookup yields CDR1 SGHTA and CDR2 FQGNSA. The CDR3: CASSHKRMTGLNTEAFF. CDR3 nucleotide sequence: TGTGCCAGCAGCCACAAGAGGATGACAGGCCTGAACACTGAAGCTTTCTTT.

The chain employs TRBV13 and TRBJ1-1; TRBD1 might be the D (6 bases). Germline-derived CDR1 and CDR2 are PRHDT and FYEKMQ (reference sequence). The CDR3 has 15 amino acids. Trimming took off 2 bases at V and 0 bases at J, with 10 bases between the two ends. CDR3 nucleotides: TGTGCCAGCAGCTTACTGCAGGGGATGAACACTGAAGCTTTCTTT. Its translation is CASSLLQGMNTEAFF.